This T cell receptor (beta chain) originates from a study of T cell changes during pregnancy in multiple sclerosis (dated by TCRdb to between 2018 and 2021). About the study as a whole: The study examined how the T cell repertoire changed over the course of pregnancy in women with multiple sclerosis.

The library was made by the immunoSEQ multiplex PCR assay. Entries here come from immuneACCESS through TCRdb and include only in-frame sequences with V and J called. Some clones fail to appear in such tables; in the studies checked, an unresolved V gene covers under half of the shortfall, and the cause of the remainder is unknown. The sample table shows around 63,000 clones, and 85% to 95% are seen once. The top ten hold 3% to 3.5% of the sample. As concerns this clone: Its antigen remains undetermined. Within one base of it there is no much larger clone, and no base qualities were kept.

CDR1 and CDR2 (SGHRS, YFSETQ) derive from the germline V gene. The junction carries 18 bases between V and J, which are trimmed by 5 bases and 4 bases respectively. From the cysteine up to the phenylalanine, the CDR3 has a length of 15 residues. Kept here is only the CDR3 DNA, which spans 45 bases and is read in frame from base 1. The sequences come from CD8+ T cells from peripheral blood mononuclear cells, collected in the third trimester of pregnancy. This receptor was identified in a female donor in good health, enrolled as a control in a pregnancy study. The rearrangement joined TRBV5-1 to TRBJ2-5; the D region possibly corresponds to TRBD2 (6 bases align). The CDR3 protein sequence reads: CASREGTTVGETQYF. The base sequence is TGCGCCAGCAGGGAGGGGACGACCGTGGGAGAGACCCAGTACTTC.